The clone carrying this TCR beta chain has only one observation. The data stem from a study of blood T cell repertoires in COVID-19. Study-wide background: Both acute and convalescent COVID-19 samples were obtained from the United States, Italy and Spain.

The CDR3 consists of 17 residues. Germline lookup yields CDR1 SGHRS and CDR2 YFSETQ. Germline trimming cut 3 bases from V and 1 base from J; bases unmatched to any gene: 10. Original handling: Amplification from reference gene primers served as the basis for estimated nucleated cell counts. TCRdb's table, derived via immunoSEQ multiplex PCR, lists solely in-frame clones and lacks some. The V and J calls and clone size were taken over from that table, and D and trimming were inferred from the DNA. The sample gives 650,000 to 800,000 clones, around 89% of which show up once; more than 0.25% is in the top ten.

V usage is TRBV5-1 and J usage is TRBJ2-3, with 8 bases identical to TRBD1. This TCR was recovered from a woman aged 18-35 years with acute or convalescent COVID-19. The sequenced material came from peripheral blood. The CDR3 loop reads CASSSRIPGQGTDTQYF. In DNA, the CDR3 is TGCGCCAGCAGCTCTAGAATCCCGGGACAGGGCACAGATACGCAGTATTTT.